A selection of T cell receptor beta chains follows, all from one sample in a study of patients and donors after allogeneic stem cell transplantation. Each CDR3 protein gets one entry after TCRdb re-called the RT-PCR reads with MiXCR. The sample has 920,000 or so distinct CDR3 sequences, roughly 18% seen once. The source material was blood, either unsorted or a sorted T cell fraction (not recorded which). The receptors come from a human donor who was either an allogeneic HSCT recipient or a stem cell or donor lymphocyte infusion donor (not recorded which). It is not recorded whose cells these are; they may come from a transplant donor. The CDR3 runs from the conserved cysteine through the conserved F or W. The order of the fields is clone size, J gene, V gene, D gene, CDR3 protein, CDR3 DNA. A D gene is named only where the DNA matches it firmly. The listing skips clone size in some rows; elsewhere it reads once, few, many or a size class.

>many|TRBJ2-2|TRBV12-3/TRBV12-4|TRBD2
CASSFPSGSTGELFF
TGTGCCAGCAGTTTCCCTAGCGGATCCACCGGGGAGCTGTTTTTT
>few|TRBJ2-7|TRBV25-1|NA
CARRVLSAEQYF
TGTGCCAGGAGAGTATTGTCCGCCGAGCAGTACTTC
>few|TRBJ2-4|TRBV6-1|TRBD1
CASRWDREMNIQYF
TGTGCCAGCAGATGGGACAGGGAAATGAACATTCAGTACTTC
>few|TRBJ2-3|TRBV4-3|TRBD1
CASSQEFGQGGTDTQYF
TGCGCCAGCAGCCAAGAGTTTGGACAGGGAGGTACAGATACGCAGTATTTT
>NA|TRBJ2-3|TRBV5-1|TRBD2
CASSFYGTSGATDTQYF
TGCGCCAGCAGCTTCTATGGGACTAGCGGGGCCACAGATACGCAGTATTTT
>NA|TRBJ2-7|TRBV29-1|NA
CSALSGWYEQYF
TGCAGCGCTTTGTCAGGGTGGTACGAGCAGTACTTC
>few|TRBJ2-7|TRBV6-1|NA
CASRPWASPYEQYF
TGTGCCAGCAGGCCTTGGGCTTCCCCCTACGAGCAGTACTTC
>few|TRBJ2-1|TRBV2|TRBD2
CASSESVRERTSYNEQFF
TGTGCCAGCAGTGAATCGGTGCGGGAGCGAACCTCCTACAATGAGCAGTTCTTC
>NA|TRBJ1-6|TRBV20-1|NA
CSAPTNPGSPLHF
TGCAGTGCTCCCACAAATCCCGGCTCACCCCTCCACTTT
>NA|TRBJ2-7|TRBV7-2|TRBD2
CASSILGAGGYEQYF
TGTGCCAGCAGCATCCTGGGAGCGGGGGGCTACGAGCAGTACTTC
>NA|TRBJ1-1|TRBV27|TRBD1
CASSSPGTVNTEAFF
TGTGCCAGCAGTTCACCCGGGACAGTGAACACTGAAGCTTTCTTT
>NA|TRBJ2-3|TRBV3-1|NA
CASSQGGRQRYTDTQYF
TGTGCCAGCAGCCAAGGGGGGCGACAGAGATACACAGATACGCAGTATTTT
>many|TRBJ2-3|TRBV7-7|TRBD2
CASSLGAGASTDTQYF
TGTGCTAGCAGCTTAGGGGCGGGAGCTAGCACAGATACGCAGTATTTT
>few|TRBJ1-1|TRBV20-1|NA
CSARDRPYTMNTEAFF
TGCAGTGCTAGAGATCGGCCCTATACTATGAACACTGAAGCTTTCTTT
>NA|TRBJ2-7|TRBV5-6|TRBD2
CASSGGVGRTPYEQYF
TGTGCCAGCAGCGGGGGGGTGGGACGGACCCCTTACGAGCAGTACTTC
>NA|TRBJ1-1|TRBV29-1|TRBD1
CSVVRQGFNTEAFF
TGCAGCGTCGTACGACAGGGGTTCAACACTGAAGCTTTCTTT
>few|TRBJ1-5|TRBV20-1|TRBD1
CSARGQGTQPQHF
TGCAGTGCTAGAGGACAGGGCACACAGCCCCAGCATTTT
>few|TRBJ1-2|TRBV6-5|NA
CAVGRNNYGYTF
TGTGCCGTAGGGCGTAATAACTATGGCTACACCTTC
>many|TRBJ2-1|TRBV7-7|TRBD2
CASSGGLVNEQFF
TGTGCCAGCAGTGGGGGACTAGTCAATGAGCAGTTCTTC
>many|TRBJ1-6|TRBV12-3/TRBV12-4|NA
CASSLGTRSSYNSPLHF
TGTGCCAGCAGTTTGGGGACAAGGAGCTCCTATAATTCACCCCTCCACTTT